Included here is one T cell receptor (beta chain) sequence, with context. Profiled with immunoSEQ multiplex PCR; TCRdb holds only in-frame clones, not every one. The sample contains approximately 130,000 clones, more than 70% of which appear only once. The sample is drawn from a study of control samples from healthy donors and cancer patients. The trim removed 4 bases at V and 5 bases at J, leaving 10 bases unmatched. The CDR3 has 16 residues. The germline V gene encodes CDR1 SGHRS and CDR2 YFSETQ. The V gene is TRBV5-1, the J gene TRBJ2-1; 9 nucleotides match TRBD2. The origin of this receptor is a man in his sixties in good health. The sample consisted of blood. The CDR3, as DNA: TGCGCCAGCAGCCTTCTAGCGGGGTCGGTCAACAATGAGCAGTTCTTC. Translation: CASSLLAGSVNNEQFF.